Below, one T cell receptor (beta chain) is given with its context. The data were taken from a study of blood T cell repertoires in COVID-19. Overall study context: Material from acute and convalescent COVID-19 was sourced from the United States, Italy and Spain. PBMCs, B-cell-depleted T cells, or T cells were the source of the cDNA or gDNA that made up the material.

The CDR3 consists of 15 residues. V gave up 7 bases and J gave up 4 bases, with 19 bases separating them. CDR1 and CDR2 from the germline V gene are SEHNR and FQNEAQ (reference sequence). Per the original methods: Nucleated cell counts were estimated from reference gene primer amplification. TCRdb's table, derived via immunoSEQ multiplex PCR, lists solely in-frame clones and lacks some. V and J calls and clone size are copied from that table; D and trimming were computed from the DNA. Seen here are 95,000 to 110,000 clones, around 88% observed once, and the top ten hold approximately 6.8%. The rearrangement uses TRBV7-9 and TRBJ2-5, with a possible D match to TRBD2 (6 bases). The TCR sequence derives from a man aged 45-60 years with active or convalescent COVID-19. What was sequenced was peripheral blood. In DNA form, the CDR3 reads TGTGCCAGCACCGGCTGGAGGGGAAGGGGAGAGACCCAGTACTTC. Translated, it gives CASTGWRGRGETQYF.